The clone carrying this T cell receptor (beta chain) was recorded at least ten times. The antigen remains unidentified. Described time point: sample taken at primary tumor resection. Tumor, nontumor lung or frozen PBMC supplied whole RNA that was sequenced unsorted. Untreated early-stage non-small cell lung cancer patients, fewer than 85 in total, were the donors. The CDR3 is made up of 15 amino acids. V was pared by 6 bases and J by 3 bases, with 17 bases between. The data were taken from a study of spatial heterogeneity in lung cancer. Whole-study context: Each unique TCR and UMI combination was seen more than ten times on average in raw reads. Study-wide findings and caveats: At tumor resection, ubiquitous expanded TCRs were detected in blood more often than later.

TCR cDNA molecules each had a unique molecular identifier. Each CDR3 protein gets one entry after TCRdb re-called the 5' RACE reads with MiXCR. Of about 53,000 distinct CDR3 sequences listed, around 6.7% were seen once; the top ten hold approximately 2.9%. This material consisted of PBMCs, taken at surgery. The receptor was isolated from a female donor with early-stage non-small cell lung cancer. The V call is TRBV12-3 or TRBV12-4, the J call TRBJ2-5, with D perhaps assigned TRBD1 or TRBD2 (5 bases each). CDR3 protein: CASSSDGTLKETQYF. The CDR3 DNA reads TGTGCCAGCAGCAGCGATGGGACGCTCAAAGAGACCCAGTACTTC.